This paragraph covers one TCR beta chain sequence. The data belong to a study of blood T cell repertoires in COVID-19. Overall study context: T cells, B-cell-depleted T cells, or PBMCs provided the cDNA or gDNA that served as material.

Germline V gene lookup returns CDR1 SGDLS and CDR2 YYNGEE. The CDR3 runs 17 residues. V dropped 4 bases and J dropped 5 bases, with 23 bases sitting between them. Methods used by the authors: Reference gene primer amplification gave nucleated cell count estimates. Some clones are missing from TCRdb's copy, which holds only in-frame ones; the method was immunoSEQ multiplex PCR. Clonal size and the V and J genes are those of that table, whereas D and trimming came from the DNA. Of roughly 99,000 clones detected, around 80% appear once; the ten largest clones hold approximately 4.3%. The source of this sequence is a man aged 70 or older with acute or convalescent COVID-19. The sequenced sample consisted of peripheral blood. The J gene is TRBJ2-3, the V gene TRBV9, with D tentatively TRBD2 (6 bases). In DNA form, the CDR3 reads TGTGCCAGCAGCCCCACCGGACTAACCCTCCGCGAAGATACGCAGTATTTT. It is translated as CASSPTGLTLREDTQYF.